The T cell receptor beta chain described here comes from a study of T cell responses to AZD1222 COVID-19 vaccine. The germline CDR1 and CDR2 sequences are SGHDT and YYEEEE. Trimming removed 4 bases from V and 14 bases from J; junction bases left unmatched: 10. The CDR3 totals 13 residues. As to this clone: What it recognizes is unknown.

Study results and caveats: After the peak T cell response, and only then, were repertoires sampled. Clonal diversity was possibly underestimated; the donors were predominantly white British and more often female.

Produced via immunoSEQ multiplex PCR; TCRdb's table is partial and in-frame only. Of roughly 130,000 clones in the sample, roughly nine tenths were seen once. The TCR was taken from an adult in good health. The specimen was peripheral blood, collected on day 0 of AZD1222 vaccination. The chain employs TRBV5-6 and TRBJ1-4; TRBD1 aligns across 8 bases. DNA for the CDR3: TGTGCCAGCAGCCACCGGACAGGGAGAAATCTGTTTTTT. Protein: CASSHRTGRNLFF.